This TCR beta chain was recovered during a study of T-cell memory formation after mild COVID-19. This CDR3 has 17 residues. Regarding the study as a whole: Mostly located in CM and EM were contracting CD4+ clones, with contracting CD8+ clones located in EMRA.

TCRdb analysed the 5' RACE reads with MiXCR anew, one entry per CDR3 protein. The table lists approximately 560,000 distinct CDR3 sequences, approximately 15% of them singletons, with 8.1% in the top ten. This clonotype has just a few counts. The antigen is unknown. Material for sequencing was PBMCs or a T cell subset sorted from them (not recorded which). The TCR originated in an adult woman who had mild COVID-19 (a few samples of this study predate the infection). Cell type and time point are not known. The rearrangement links TRBV21-1 to TRBJ2-1. TRBV21-1 is a listed pseudogene. The CDR3 spells CASSKPYRQGPHNEQFF. The CDR3 DNA is TGTGCCAGCAGCAAACCGTACCGGCAGGGGCCCCACAATGAGCAGTTCTTC.